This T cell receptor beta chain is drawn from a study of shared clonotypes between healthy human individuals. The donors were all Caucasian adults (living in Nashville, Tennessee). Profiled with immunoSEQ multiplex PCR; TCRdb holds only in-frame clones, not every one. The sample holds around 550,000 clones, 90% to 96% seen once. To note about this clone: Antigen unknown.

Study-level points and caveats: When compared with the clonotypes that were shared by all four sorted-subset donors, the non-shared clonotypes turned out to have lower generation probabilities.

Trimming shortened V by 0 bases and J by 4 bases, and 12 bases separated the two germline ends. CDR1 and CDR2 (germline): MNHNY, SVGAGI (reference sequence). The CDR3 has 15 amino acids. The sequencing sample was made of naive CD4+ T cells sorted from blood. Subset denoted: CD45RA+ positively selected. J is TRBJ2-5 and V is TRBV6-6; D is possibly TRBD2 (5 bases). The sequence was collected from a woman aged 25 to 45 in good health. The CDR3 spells CASSYSGGLGETQYF. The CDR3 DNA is TGTGCCAGCAGTTACTCGGGCGGGCTGGGAGAGACCCAGTACTTC.